Below, 5 T cell receptor beta chains from the same sample are listed, as sequenced in a study of control samples from healthy donors and cancer patients. The assay was immunoSEQ multiplex PCR, and TCRdb's table has in-frame clones only and misses some. This repertoire shows 150,000 to 200,000 clones, 90% to 95% found once; its top ten account for about 1.6%. Material: blood. These receptors came from a woman under 40 in good health.

This chain joins TRBV18 and TRBJ1-5; TRBD1 might be the D (6 bases). Germline V CDR1 and CDR2: KGHSH, LQKENI. The V gene lost 6 bases and the J gene lost 4 bases, with 10 bases spanning the gap. The CDR3 spans 13 residues. Here the CDR3 reads CASSSDRNQPQHF. CDR3 bases: TGTGCCAGCTCCTCGGACAGAAATCAGCCCCAGCATTTT.

CDR3 loop: CATTTGSQNTIYF. For the CDR3, the DNA is TGTGCCACGACGACAGGGTCGCAAAACACCATATATTTT. The genes are TRBV2 and TRBJ1-3; TRBD1 aligns across 7 bases. V dropped 10 bases and J dropped 6; count of bases not matched to a gene: 9. The CDR3 has 13 residues. Germline V gene data show CDR1 as SNHLY and CDR2 as FYNNEI.

This sequence joins TRBV20-1 and TRBJ1-3; D gene ambiguous. This CDR3 has 13 residues. Trimming left V 3 bases short and J 0 bases short, with 6 bases between. Germline V gene sequence: CDR1 DFQATT, CDR2 SNEGSKA (reference sequence). The CDR3 loop is CSASLDSGNTIYF. Written as DNA, the CDR3 is TGCAGTGCTAGTCTGGACTCTGGAAACACCATATATTTT.

The chain joins TRBV12-3 or TRBV12-4 to TRBJ2-7, with D perhaps assigned TRBD1 or TRBD2 (5 bases each). Between the trimmed V and J ends, which lost 3 bases and 3 bases, there was a span of 9 bases. CDR3 length: 13 residues. The CDR3 DNA reads TGTGCCAGCAGTTTCAGGGAGCGCTACGAGCAGTACTTC. Translation gives CASSFRERYEQYF.

This clone was counted between two and nine times. The chain employs TRBV30 and TRBJ1-6, with TRBD1 matching over 9 bases. With V trimmed by 3 bases and J by 8 bases, 8 bases remained unmatched. Germline V gene lookup returns CDR1 GTSNPN and CDR2 SVGIG (reference sequence). The CDR3 has 15 residues. For the CDR3, the DNA is TGTGCCTGGAGAGATCCCGGGACAGGGTATTCACCCCTCCACTTT. Its protein product is CAWRDPGTGYSPLHF.